The present entry profiles one T cell receptor (beta chain) with its context. No antigen is known for it. These data belong to a study of regulatory T cells in long-lasting Graves disease. Study-wide points: Newly diagnosed patients had higher TCR diversity than persistent Graves' patients did. Accuracy was perhaps lowered by the small sample size.

Time point described: persistent/refractory GD, antithyroid drugs over 5 years with positive TRAb. The TCR library was prepared using RNA isolated from PBMCs. Collection of peripheral blood (roughly 9.8 milliliters) was done using EDTA tubes. Construction of TCR beta libraries relied on iRepertoire HTBI primers and on Arm-PCR targeting CDR3 regions. As processed by the authors: Roughly 65 TRBV and roughly 15 TRBJ segments were identified across samples. TCRdb analysed the multiplex PCR reads with MiXCR anew, one entry per CDR3 protein. Clone size and V and J calls follow TCRdb, not the original study. Among around 460,000 distinct CDR3 sequences listed, approximately 22% were seen once. Specimen: peripheral blood mononuclear cells (PBMCs), collected when the disease was refractory, from a patient treated with antithyroid drugs. The TCR comes from a female donor with Graves disease.

CDR3 nucleotide sequence: TGTGCCAGCAGCTCCCAAAGCACAGGCGACGGGGAGCTGTTTTTT. Its protein product is CASSSQSTGDGELFF. The chain uses TRBV7-2 and TRBJ2-2; TRBD1 is a possible D gene (5 bases). Germline lookup yields CDR1 SGHTA and CDR2 FQGNSA. The CDR3 spans 15 residues. The ends were cut back, 4 bases at V and 7 bases at J, with 16 bases in the middle.